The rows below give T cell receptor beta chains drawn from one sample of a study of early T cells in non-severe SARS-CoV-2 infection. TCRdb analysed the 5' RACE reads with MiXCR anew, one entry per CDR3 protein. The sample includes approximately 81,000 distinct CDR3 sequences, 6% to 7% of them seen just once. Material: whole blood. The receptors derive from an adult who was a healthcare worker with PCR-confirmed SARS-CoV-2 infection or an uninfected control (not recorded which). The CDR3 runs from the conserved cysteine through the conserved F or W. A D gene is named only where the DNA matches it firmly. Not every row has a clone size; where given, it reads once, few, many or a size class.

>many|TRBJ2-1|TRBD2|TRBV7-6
CASSPLVGTSGMSNEQFF
TGTGCCAGCAGCCCCCTAGTCGGCACTAGCGGGATGAGTAATGAGCAGTTCTTC
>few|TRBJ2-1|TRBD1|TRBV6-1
CASSVGTGTGGNEQFF
TGTGCCAGCAGTGTAGGAACCGGGACAGGGGGCAATGAGCAGTTCTTC
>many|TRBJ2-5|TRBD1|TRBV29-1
CSVRQGARMETQYF
TGCAGCGTCCGACAGGGGGCCCGGATGGAGACCCAGTACTTC
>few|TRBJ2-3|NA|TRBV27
CASSLPLPLGASSTDTQYF
TGTGCCAGCAGTCTCCCTCTCCCGCTGGGGGCATCTAGCACAGATACGCAGTATTTT
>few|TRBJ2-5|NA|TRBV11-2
CASSFTGVLETQYF
TGTGCCAGCAGCTTTACGGGAGTCCTAGAGACCCAGTACTTC
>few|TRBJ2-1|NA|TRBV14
CASSHLAGTFNEQFF
TGTGCCAGCAGCCACCTAGCAGGAACGTTCAATGAGCAGTTCTTC
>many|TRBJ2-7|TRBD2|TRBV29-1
CSVGAGGRPYEQYF
TGCAGCGTTGGGGCGGGAGGGAGGCCCTACGAGCAGTACTTC
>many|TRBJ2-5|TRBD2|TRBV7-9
CASSSTGLAETQYF
TGTGCCAGCAGCTCCACTGGACTAGCAGAGACCCAGTACTTC
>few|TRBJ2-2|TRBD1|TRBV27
CASSLSPGTGAGELFF
TGTGCCAGCAGTTTAAGTCCCGGGACAGGGGCCGGGGAGCTGTTTTTT
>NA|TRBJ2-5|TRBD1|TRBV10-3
CAISEAGQGQETQYF
TGTGCCATCAGTGAGGCGGGACAGGGCCAAGAGACCCAGTACTTC
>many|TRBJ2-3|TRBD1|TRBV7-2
CASLQTGGFSDTQYF
TGTGCCAGCCTACAGACAGGGGGCTTCTCAGATACGCAGTATTTT
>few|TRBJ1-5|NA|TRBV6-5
CASSYSMLSHGQPQHF
TGTGCCAGCAGTTACTCGATGCTCAGCCACGGTCAGCCCCAGCATTTT
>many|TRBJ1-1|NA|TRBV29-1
CSVDRAFF
TGCAGCGTTGATAGAGCTTTCTTT
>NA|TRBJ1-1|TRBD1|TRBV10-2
CAAQDRGRTEAFF
TGCGCCGCCCAGGACAGGGGGAGGACTGAAGCTTTCTTT
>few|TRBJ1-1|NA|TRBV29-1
CSTGYDTEAFF
TGCAGCACTGGCTACGACACTGAAGCTTTCTTT
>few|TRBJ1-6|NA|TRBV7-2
CASSLRTWTPNSPLHF
TGTGCCAGCAGCCTGAGAACTTGGACGCCTAATTCACCCCTCCACTTT
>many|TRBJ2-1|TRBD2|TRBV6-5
CASRAPPASGPYNEQFF
TGTGCCAGCAGAGCACCCCCGGCTAGCGGGCCTTACAATGAGCAGTTCTTC
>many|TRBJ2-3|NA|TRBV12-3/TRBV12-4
CASTGGGVPATQYF
TGTGCCAGCACTGGGGGAGGAGTGCCCGCTACGCAGTATTTT
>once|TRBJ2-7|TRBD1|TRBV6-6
CASRHGQGSSYEQYF
TGTGCCAGCAGACACGGACAGGGAAGCTCCTACGAGCAGTACTTC
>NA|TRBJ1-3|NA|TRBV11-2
CASSLTQLSGNTIYF
TGTGCCAGCAGCTTAACCCAGCTCTCTGGAAACACCATATATTTT
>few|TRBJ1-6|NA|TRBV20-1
CSASTVVSSYNSPLHF
TGCAGTGCTAGTACAGTCGTAAGCTCCTATAATTCACCCCTCCACTTT
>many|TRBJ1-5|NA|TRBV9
CASSLIVGGPQHF
TGTGCCAGCAGCCTCATAGTCGGGGGGCCCCAGCATTTT
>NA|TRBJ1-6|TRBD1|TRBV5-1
CASSELTGGGNSPLHF
TGCGCCAGCAGCGAACTGACAGGGGGCGGTAATTCACCCCTCCACTTT
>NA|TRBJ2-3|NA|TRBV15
CATSSKTRNTDTQYF
TGTGCCACCAGCTCAAAGACTCGAAACACAGATACGCAGTATTTT
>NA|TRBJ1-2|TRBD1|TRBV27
CASSLQAGTGFYGYTF
TGTGCCAGCAGTCTACAAGCCGGGACAGGGTTCTATGGCTACACCTTC
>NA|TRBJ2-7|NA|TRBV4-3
CASSRAGGYEQYF
TGCGCCAGCTCTAGGGCAGGGGGGTACGAGCAGTACTTC
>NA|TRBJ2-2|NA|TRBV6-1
CASSEMGRTNTGELFF
TGTGCCAGCAGTGAAATGGGGCGAACGAACACCGGGGAGCTGTTTTTT
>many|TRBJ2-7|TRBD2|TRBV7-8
CASSSLLREYEQYF
TGTGCCAGCAGCTCCCTCCTGCGGGAGTACGAGCAGTACTTC
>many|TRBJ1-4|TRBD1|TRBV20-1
CSANQGANEKLFF
TGCAGTGCAAATCAGGGGGCTAATGAAAAACTGTTTTTT
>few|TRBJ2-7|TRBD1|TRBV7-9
CASSGTDHYEQYF
TGTGCCAGCAGCGGGACAGACCACTACGAGCAGTACTTC
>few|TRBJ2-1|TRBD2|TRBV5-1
CASSLAGLGPNEQFF
TGCGCCAGCAGCTTAGCGGGACTAGGTCCTAATGAGCAGTTCTTC
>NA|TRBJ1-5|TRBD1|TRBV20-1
CSARDLAGGQPQHF
TGCAGTGCTAGAGATTTGGCAGGGGGTCAGCCCCAGCATTTT
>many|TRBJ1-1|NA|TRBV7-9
CASSLRALGMNTEAFF
TGTGCCAGCAGCTTAAGGGCTCTGGGGATGAACACTGAAGCTTTCTTT
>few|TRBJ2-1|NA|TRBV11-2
CASSPIWISDEQFF
TGTGCCAGCAGCCCGATCTGGATAAGCGATGAGCAGTTCTTC
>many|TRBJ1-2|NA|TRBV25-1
CASSEFVQRHGYTF
TGTGCCAGCAGTGAATTTGTCCAGAGGCACGGCTACACCTTC
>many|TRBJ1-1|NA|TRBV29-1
CSVVFGRGITEAFF
TGCAGCGTTGTTTTCGGGAGGGGTATCACTGAAGCTTTCTTT
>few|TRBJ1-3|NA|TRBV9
CASSLGPGYGNTIYF
TGTGCCAGCAGCCTAGGTCCTGGTTACGGAAACACCATATATTTT
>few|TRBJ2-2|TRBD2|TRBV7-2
CASNPGGAANTGELFF
TGTGCCAGCAATCCCGGGGGGGCGGCGAACACCGGGGAGCTGTTTTTT
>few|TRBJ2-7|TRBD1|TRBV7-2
CASSKTRPGGGGYEQYF
TGTGCCAGCAGTAAAACCCGACCAGGGGGCGGAGGTTACGAGCAGTACTTC
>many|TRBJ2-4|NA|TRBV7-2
CASSLDVYHLAKNIQYF
TGTGCCAGCAGCTTAGACGTCTACCACCTAGCCAAAAACATTCAGTACTTC
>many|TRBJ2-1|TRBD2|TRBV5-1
CASSVTPLAGSSYNEQFF
TGCGCCAGCAGCGTTACTCCTCTAGCGGGGAGCTCCTACAATGAGCAGTTCTTC
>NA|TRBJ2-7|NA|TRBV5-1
CASSLGPDYEQYF
TGCGCCAGCAGCTTGGGCCCAGACTACGAGCAGTACTTC
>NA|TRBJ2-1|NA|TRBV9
CASSVVGSTYNEQFF
TGTGCCAGCAGCGTAGTCGGGAGCACGTACAATGAGCAGTTCTTC
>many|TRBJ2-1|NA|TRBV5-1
CASSPGPRGYNEQFF
TGCGCCAGCAGCCCAGGACCCCGGGGGTACAATGAGCAGTTCTTC
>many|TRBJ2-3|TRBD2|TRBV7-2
CASSLGRTSGRAEIDTQYF
TGTGCCAGCAGCTTAGGGCGGACTAGCGGGAGGGCCGAGATTGATACGCAGTATTTT